This T cell receptor beta chain derives from a study of post-analysis software for immune sequencing data. About this clonotype: Its specificity is not known.

TCR beta cDNA libraries had unique molecular identifiers. There were 1 to 10 million T cells, and around 460,000 cDNA molecules came from them. TCRdb reprocessed the PCR reads with MiXCR, giving one entry per CDR3 protein. The sample shows under 900,000 distinct CDR3 sequences, under 70% of them seen only once. Per germline, CDR1 DFQATT and CDR2 SNEGSKA (reference sequence). The CDR3 has 15 amino acids. Findings and limits, study-wide: Versus controls, multiple sclerosis patients showed significantly lower diversity (normalized Chao1). Analysis by F measure revealed that same-batch samples clustered strongly together. Controls had lower frequencies than patients of four or five TRBV segments, which included TRBV5-6, TRBV5-1 and TRBV20-1.

J is TRBJ2-5 and V is TRBV20-1; D ambiguous. The J call may be faulty, since TRBJ2-7 better matches the DNA end. The sequencing sample was made of blood. The clonotype was recovered from a girl between 10 and 17 years old with multiple sclerosis. CDR3: CSARDQGQRYFEQYF. The CDR3 DNA reads TGCAGTGCTAGAGATCAAGGGCAGCGATACTTCGAGCAGTACTTC.